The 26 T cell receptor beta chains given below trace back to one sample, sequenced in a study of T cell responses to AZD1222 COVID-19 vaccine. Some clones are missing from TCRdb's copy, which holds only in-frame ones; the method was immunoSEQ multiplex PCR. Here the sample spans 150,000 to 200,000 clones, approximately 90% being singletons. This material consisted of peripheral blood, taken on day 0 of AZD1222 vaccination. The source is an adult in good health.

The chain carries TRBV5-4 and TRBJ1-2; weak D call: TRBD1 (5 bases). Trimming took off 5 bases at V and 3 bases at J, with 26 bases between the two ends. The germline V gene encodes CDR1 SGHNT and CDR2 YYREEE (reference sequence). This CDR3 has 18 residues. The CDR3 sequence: CASSTSRPGPRGDYGYTF. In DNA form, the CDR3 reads TGTGCCAGCAGTACCTCAAGACCGGGACCCCGGGGCGACTATGGCTACACCTTC.

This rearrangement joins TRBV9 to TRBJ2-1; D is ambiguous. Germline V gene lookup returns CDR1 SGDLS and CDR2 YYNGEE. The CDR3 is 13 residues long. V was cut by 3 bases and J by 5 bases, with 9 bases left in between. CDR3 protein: CASSGLLDNEQFF. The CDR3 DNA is TGTGCCAGCAGCGGCCTACTGGACAATGAGCAGTTCTTC.

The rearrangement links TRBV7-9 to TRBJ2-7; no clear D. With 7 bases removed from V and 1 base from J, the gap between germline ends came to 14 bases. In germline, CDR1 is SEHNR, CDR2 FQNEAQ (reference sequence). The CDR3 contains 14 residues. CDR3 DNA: TGTGCCAGCACCAAGGAGTATTTGTCCTACGAGCAGTACTTC. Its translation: CASTKEYLSYEQYF.

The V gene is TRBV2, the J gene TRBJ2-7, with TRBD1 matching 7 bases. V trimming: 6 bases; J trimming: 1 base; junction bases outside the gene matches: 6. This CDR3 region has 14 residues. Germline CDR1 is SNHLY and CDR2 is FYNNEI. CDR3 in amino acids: CASRVQGISYEQYF. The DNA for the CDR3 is TGTGCCAGCAGGGTACAGGGGATTTCCTACGAGCAGTACTTC.

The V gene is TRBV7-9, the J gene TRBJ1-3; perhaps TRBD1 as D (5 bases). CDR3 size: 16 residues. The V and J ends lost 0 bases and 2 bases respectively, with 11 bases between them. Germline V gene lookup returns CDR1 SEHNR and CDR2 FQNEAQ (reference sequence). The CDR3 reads CASSLATQGAGNTIYF. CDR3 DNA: TGTGCCAGCAGCTTAGCCACCCAGGGAGCTGGAAACACCATATATTTT. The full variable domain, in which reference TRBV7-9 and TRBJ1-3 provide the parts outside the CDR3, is DTGVSQNPRHKITKRGQNVTFRCDPISEHNRLYWYRQTLGQGPEFLTYFQNEAQLEKSRLLSDRFSAERPKGSFSTLEIQRTEQGDSAMYLCASSLATQGAGNTIYFGEGSWLTVV.

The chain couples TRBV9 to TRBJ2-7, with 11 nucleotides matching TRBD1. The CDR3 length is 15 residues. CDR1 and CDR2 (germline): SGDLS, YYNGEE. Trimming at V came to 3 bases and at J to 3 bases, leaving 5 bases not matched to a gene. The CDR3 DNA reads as TGTGCCAGCAGCGCCTCCGGGACAGGGGGCTACGAGCAGTACTTC. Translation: CASSASGTGGYEQYF.

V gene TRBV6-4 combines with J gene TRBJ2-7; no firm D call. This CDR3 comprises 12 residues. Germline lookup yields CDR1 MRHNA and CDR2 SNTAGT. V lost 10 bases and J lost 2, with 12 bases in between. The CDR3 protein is CATGPPAYEQYF. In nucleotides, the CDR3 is TGTGCCACCGGGCCCCCCGCCTACGAGCAGTACTTC.

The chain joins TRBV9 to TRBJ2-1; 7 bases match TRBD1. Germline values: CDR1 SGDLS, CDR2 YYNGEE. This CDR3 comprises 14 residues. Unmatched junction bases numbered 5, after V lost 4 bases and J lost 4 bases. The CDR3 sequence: CASSRDRSYNEQFF. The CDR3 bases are TGTGCCAGCAGCCGGGACAGATCGTACAATGAGCAGTTCTTC.

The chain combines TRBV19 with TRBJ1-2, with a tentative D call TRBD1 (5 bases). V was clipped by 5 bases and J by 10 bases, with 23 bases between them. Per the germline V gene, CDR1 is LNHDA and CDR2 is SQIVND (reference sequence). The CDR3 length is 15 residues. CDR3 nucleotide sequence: TGTGCCAGTAGTCCAGGAATAGGACGGGACCTCCCCTACACCTTC. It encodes CASSPGIGRDLPYTF.

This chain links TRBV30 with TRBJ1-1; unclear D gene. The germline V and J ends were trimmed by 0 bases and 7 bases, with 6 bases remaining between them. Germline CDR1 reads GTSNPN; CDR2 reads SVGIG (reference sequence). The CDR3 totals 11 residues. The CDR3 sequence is CAWSVWYEAFF. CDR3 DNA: TGTGCCTGGAGTGTATGGTATGAAGCTTTCTTT.

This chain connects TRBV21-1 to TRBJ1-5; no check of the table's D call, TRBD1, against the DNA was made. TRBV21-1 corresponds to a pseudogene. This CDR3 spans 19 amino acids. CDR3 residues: CASGVASGQGYYSNQPQHF. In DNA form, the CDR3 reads TGTGCCAGCGGAGTAGCCTCGGGACAGGGCTATTATAGCAATCAGCCCCAGCATTTT.

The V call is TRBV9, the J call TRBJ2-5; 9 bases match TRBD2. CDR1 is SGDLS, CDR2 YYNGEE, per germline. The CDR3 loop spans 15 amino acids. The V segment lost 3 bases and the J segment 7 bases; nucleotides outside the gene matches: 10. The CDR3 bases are TGTGCCAGCAGCGGAGGTAGCGGGGGCCAGGGGACCCAGTACTTC. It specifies CASSGGSGGQGTQYF.

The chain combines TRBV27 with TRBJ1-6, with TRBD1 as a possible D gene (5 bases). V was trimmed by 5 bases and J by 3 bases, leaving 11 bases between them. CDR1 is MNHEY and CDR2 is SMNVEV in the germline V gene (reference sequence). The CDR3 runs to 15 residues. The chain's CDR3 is CASSPRQNYNSPLHF. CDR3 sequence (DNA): TGTGCCAGCAGTCCACGACAGAACTATAATTCACCCCTCCACTTT.

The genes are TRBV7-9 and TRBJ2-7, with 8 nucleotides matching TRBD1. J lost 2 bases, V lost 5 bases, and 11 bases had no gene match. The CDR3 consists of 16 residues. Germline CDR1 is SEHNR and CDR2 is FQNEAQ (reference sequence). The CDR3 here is CASSHAGTGLTYEQYF. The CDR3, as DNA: TGTGCCAGCAGCCACGCCGGGACAGGCCTCACCTACGAGCAGTACTTC.

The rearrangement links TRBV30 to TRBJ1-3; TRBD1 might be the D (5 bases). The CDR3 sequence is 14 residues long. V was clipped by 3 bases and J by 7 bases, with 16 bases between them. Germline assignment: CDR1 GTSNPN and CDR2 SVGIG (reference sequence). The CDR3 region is CAWSEGRSSNTIYF. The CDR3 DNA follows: TGTGCCTGGAGCGAGGGGCGATCCTCGAACACCATATATTTT.

Here the CDR3 DNA reads TGTGCCAGCAGGACGGGACAGGGCCATGAGCAGTTCTTC. Translated: CASRTGQGHEQFF. V is TRBV6-5 and J is TRBJ2-1, with 9 bases identical to TRBD1. CDR1 MNHEY and CDR2 SVGAGI come from the germline V gene. The CDR3 spans 13 residues. V was clipped by 6 bases and J by 8 bases; unmatched bases: 5.

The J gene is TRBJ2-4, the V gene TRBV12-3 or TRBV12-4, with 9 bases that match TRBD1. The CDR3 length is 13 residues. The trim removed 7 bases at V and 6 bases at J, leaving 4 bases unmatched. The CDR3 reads CASTRDRVNIQYF. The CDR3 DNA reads TGTGCCAGCACTAGGGACAGGGTAAACATTCAGTACTTC.

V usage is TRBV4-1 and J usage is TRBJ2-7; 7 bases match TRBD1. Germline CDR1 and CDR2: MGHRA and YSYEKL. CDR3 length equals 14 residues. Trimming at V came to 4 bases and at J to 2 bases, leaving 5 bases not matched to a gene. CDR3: CASSRDSVTYEQYF. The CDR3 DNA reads TGCGCCAGCAGCCGGGACAGTGTAACCTACGAGCAGTACTTC.

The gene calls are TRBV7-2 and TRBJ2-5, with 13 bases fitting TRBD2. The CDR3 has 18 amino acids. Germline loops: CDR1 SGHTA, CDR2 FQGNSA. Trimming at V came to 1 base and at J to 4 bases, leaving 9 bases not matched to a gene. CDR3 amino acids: CASSLELLAGGQGETQYF. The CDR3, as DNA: TGTGCCAGCAGCTTAGAACTACTAGCGGGGGGGCAGGGAGAGACCCAGTACTTC.

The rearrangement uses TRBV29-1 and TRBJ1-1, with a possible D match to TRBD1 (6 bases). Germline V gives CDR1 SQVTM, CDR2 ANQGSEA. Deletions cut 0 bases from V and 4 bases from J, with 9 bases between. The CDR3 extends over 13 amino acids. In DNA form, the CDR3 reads TGCAGCGTTGAAGAAGGGGGAGGCACTGAAGCTTTCTTT. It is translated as CSVEEGGGTEAFF.

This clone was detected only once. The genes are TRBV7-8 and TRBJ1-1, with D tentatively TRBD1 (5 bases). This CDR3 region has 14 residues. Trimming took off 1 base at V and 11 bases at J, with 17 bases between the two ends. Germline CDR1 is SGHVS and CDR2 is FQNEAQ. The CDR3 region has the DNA TGTGCCAGCAGCTTAGGCACAGGTCCTGTTGGGGCTTTCTTT. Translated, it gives CASSLGTGPVGAFF. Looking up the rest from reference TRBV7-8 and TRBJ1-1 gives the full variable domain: GAGVSQSPRYKVAKRGQDVALRCDPISGHVSLFWYQQALGQGPEFLTYFQNEAQLDKSGLPSDRFFAERPEGSVSTLKIQRTQQEDSAVYLCASSLGTGPVGAFFGQGTRLTVV.

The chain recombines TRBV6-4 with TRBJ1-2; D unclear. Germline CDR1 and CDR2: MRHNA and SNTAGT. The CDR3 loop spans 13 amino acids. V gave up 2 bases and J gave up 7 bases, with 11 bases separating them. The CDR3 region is CASSDKALSGYTF. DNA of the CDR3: TGTGCCAGCAGTGACAAGGCCCTAAGTGGCTACACCTTC.

The CDR3: CASSTLQGMSNEQFF. DNA for the CDR3: TGTGCCAGCAGTACGTTACAGGGAATGAGCAATGAGCAGTTCTTC. This chain uses TRBV5-4 with TRBJ2-1; possible D gene TRBD1, 6 bases. CDR3 length: 15 residues. V lost 5 bases, J lost 6 bases, and 18 bases lay in between. Germline V gene lookup returns CDR1 SGHNT and CDR2 YYREEE (reference sequence).

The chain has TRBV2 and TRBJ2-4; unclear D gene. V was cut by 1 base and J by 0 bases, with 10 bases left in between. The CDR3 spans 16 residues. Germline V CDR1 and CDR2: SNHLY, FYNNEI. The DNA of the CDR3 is TGTGCCAGCAGTGAAGGTTCAGTATTAGCCAAAAACATTCAGTACTTC. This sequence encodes CASSEGSVLAKNIQYF.

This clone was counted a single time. CDR3 loop: CASSRGNTEAFF. The CDR3 bases are TGTGCCAGCAGCCGGGGGAACACTGAAGCTTTCTTT. The J gene is TRBJ1-1, the V gene TRBV7-3; D call uncertain. The germline V gene encodes CDR1 SGHTA and CDR2 FQGTGA. The V end lost 5 bases, the J end lost 1 base, and 5 bases lay between the germline ends. This CDR3 has 12 amino acids.

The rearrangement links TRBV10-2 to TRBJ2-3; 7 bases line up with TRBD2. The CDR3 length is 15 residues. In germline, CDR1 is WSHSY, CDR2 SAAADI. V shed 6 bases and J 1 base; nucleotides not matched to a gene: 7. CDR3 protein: CASSPPSGGTDTQYF. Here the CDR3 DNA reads TGCGCCAGCAGCCCCCCCAGCGGGGGCACAGATACGCAGTATTTT.